What follows are 32 T cell receptor beta chains derived from one specimen sequenced in a study of T cell changes during pregnancy in multiple sclerosis. The table came from immunoSEQ multiplex PCR; TCRdb's copy has only in-frame clones and leaves some out. The table shows roughly 59,000 clones, with 85% to 95% occurring only once. Sequences were derived from CD8+ T cells from peripheral blood mononuclear cells, sampled in the second trimester of pregnancy. The source is a female donor with multiple sclerosis, enrolled in a pregnancy study.

The chain joins TRBV12-5 to TRBJ2-1, with 8 bases lining up with TRBD2. Germline loops: CDR1 LGHNT, CDR2 FRNRAP. Losses at the gene ends were 7 bases for V and 8 bases for J; bases not matched to a gene: 4. CDR3 length: 12 amino acids. The CDR3 nucleotides read TGTGCTAGTGCTACGGGGGGGGATGAGCAGTTCTTC. Translating gives CASATGGDEQFF. The variable domain in full, with the rest retrieved from reference TRBV12-5 and TRBJ2-1, is DARVTQTPRHKVTEMGQEVTMRCQPILGHNTVFWYRQTMMQGLELLAYFRNRAPLDDSGMPKDRFSAEMPDATLATLKIQPSEPRDSAVYFCASATGGDEQFFGPGTRLTVL.

This clone was seen only once. The V and J genes are TRBV2 and TRBJ2-7; no firm D call. CDR3 length: 14 residues. Trimming cost V 7 bases and J 0 bases, with 13 bases left between them. From germline, CDR1 is SNHLY and CDR2 FYNNEI. CDR3 amino acids: CASTGLPSSYEQYF. CDR3 DNA: TGTGCCAGCACGGGTCTCCCGAGCTCCTACGAGCAGTACTTC.

The rearrangement uses TRBV15 and TRBJ2-3; 8 positions match TRBD2. Germline lookup yields CDR1 LNHNV and CDR2 YYDKDF (reference sequence). V lost 7 bases and J lost 0; bases outside the gene matches: 18. The CDR3 covers 19 residues. CDR3 nucleotide sequence: TGTGCCACCACCCTGCGGGGGGCGGGACTTGATTTTAGCACAGATACGCAGTATTTT. Protein sequence: CATTLRGAGLDFSTDTQYF.

This chain links TRBV27 with TRBJ1-5; the match to TRBD1 covers 8 bases. The CDR3 covers 15 residues. Trimming cost V 6 bases and J 5 bases; bases outside gene matches: 9. Germline V gene lookup returns CDR1 MNHEY and CDR2 SMNVEV (reference sequence). CDR3 sequence reads: CASSRSSGGYQPQHF. Written as DNA, the CDR3 is TGTGCCAGCAGCCGCAGCTCAGGGGGCTATCAGCCCCAGCATTTT.

The chain uses TRBV6-1 and TRBJ1-5, with 10 nucleotides matching TRBD1. J lost 0 bases, V lost 2 bases, and 1 base had no gene match. The CDR3 contains 16 residues. Germline CDR1 MNHNS, CDR2 SASEGT. CDR3: CASSEWDRGSNQPQHF. In DNA form, the CDR3 reads TGTGCCAGCAGTGAATGGGACAGGGGTAGCAATCAGCCCCAGCATTTT.

This chain connects TRBV28 to TRBJ2-2, with a possible D match to TRBD1 (5 bases). V lost 5 bases to trimming and J lost 1 base, with 11 bases between them. This CDR3 region has 15 residues. Per germline, CDR1 MDHEN and CDR2 SYDVKM. CDR3 sequence: CASSPLGRNTGELFF. As DNA, the CDR3 is TGTGCCAGCAGTCCTTTGGGGCGGAACACCGGGGAGCTGTTTTTT.

This clone was counted once. A much more abundant neighbour one base away suggests this may be a read error. The chain has TRBV6-5 and TRBJ2-1; 8 bases line up with TRBD2. This CDR3 has 14 amino acids. Germline V gives CDR1 MNHEY, CDR2 SVGAGI. CDR3 sequence: CASRTSDSYNGQFF. CDR3 nucleotides: TGTGCCAGCAGGACTAGCGACTCCTACAATGGGCAGTTCTTC.

This sequence joins TRBV7-8 and TRBJ1-4; 12 bases fit TRBD1. Germline CDR1 is SGHVS and CDR2 is FQNEAQ. The V segment lost 0 bases and the J segment 7 bases; nucleotides outside the gene matches: 9. The CDR3 extends over 18 amino acids. Written as DNA, the CDR3 is TGTGCCAGCAGCTTAGCGTGGGGACAGGGGGCATTGCCTGAAAAACTGTTTTTT. It codes for CASSLAWGQGALPEKLFF.

The chain carries TRBV25-1 and TRBJ2-1, with D uncertain. Trimming took off 6 bases at V and 6 bases at J, with 6 bases between the two ends. Germline V gives CDR1 MGHDK, CDR2 SYGVNS. The CDR3 loop spans 11 amino acids. The CDR3 nucleotides read TGTGCCAGCAGAGCTTCCAATGAGCAGTTCTTC. Amino acids: CASRASNEQFF.

This chain joins TRBV4-2 and TRBJ2-3, with 9 bases matching TRBD1. This CDR3 is built from 15 residues. V lost 1 base and J lost 5; bases outside the gene matches: 4. The germline V gene encodes CDR1 LGHNA and CDR2 YNFKEQ. The CDR3 nucleotides are TGTGCCAGCAGCCAAGGAGGACAGGGGTTAGATACGCAGTATTTT. It yields the protein CASSQGGQGLDTQYF.

V usage is TRBV19 and J usage is TRBJ1-1, with D uncertain. The CDR3 loop spans 14 amino acids. Looked up from germline, CDR1 is LNHDA and CDR2 is SQIVND (reference sequence). The V and J ends lost 1 base and 4 bases respectively, with 10 bases between them. DNA for the CDR3: TGTGCCAGTAGTATAGGGTCCGGGGTCACTGAAGCTTTCTTT. It encodes CASSIGSGVTEAFF.

This sequence joins TRBV19 and TRBJ1-1; 7 bases line up with TRBD1. The CDR3 length is 15 residues. V shed 5 bases, J shed 6 bases, and the junction held 12 bases outside the gene matches. CDR1 and CDR2 from the germline V gene are LNHDA and SQIVND (reference sequence). Written as DNA, the CDR3 is TGTGCCAGTAGTTTGTCGGCAGGGGGTCGCTCTGAAGCTTTCTTT. Protein sequence: CASSLSAGGRSEAFF.

The V call is TRBV4-1, the J call TRBJ1-2; a possible D gene is TRBD1 (5 bases). V gave up 7 bases and J gave up 8 bases, with 20 bases separating them. The CDR3 sequence is 14 residues long. Germline CDR1 MGHRA, CDR2 YSYEKL. In DNA, the CDR3 is TGCGCCAGCACCCAGCGGCAAGGGGCAGACGGCTACACCTTC. Amino acids: CASTQRQGADGYTF.

V usage is TRBV11-2 and J usage is TRBJ2-1; D is unresolved. V was cut by 0 bases and J by 0 bases, with 12 bases left in between. This CDR3 has 17 amino acids. The germline gives CDR1 SGHAT, CDR2 FQNNGV. CDR3 sequence (DNA): TGTGCCAGCAGCTTAGATGAACGCGTACTCTCCTACAATGAGCAGTTCTTC. Protein sequence: CASSLDERVLSYNEQFF.

V gene TRBV5-6 combines with J gene TRBJ1-2, with 8 bases lining up with TRBD1. The CDR3 loop spans 15 amino acids. V lost 7 bases and J lost 5; bases outside the gene matches: 13. Germline CDR1 SGHDT, CDR2 YYEEEE. The CDR3 protein is CASSRAWDRHYGYTF. CDR3 sequence (DNA): TGTGCCAGCTCTCGGGCCTGGGACAGGCATTATGGCTACACCTTC. Drawing the rest from reference TRBV5-6 and TRBJ1-2, the complete variable domain is DAGVTQSPTHLIKTRGQQVTLRCSPKSGHDTVSWYQQALGQGPQFIFQYYEEEERQRGNFPDRFSGHQFPNYSSELNVNALLLGDSALYLCASSRAWDRHYGYTFGSGTRLTVV.

The V call is TRBV25-1, the J call TRBJ2-3; 8 positions agree with TRBD2. The junction had 3 bases not matched to a gene; V was cut back by 0 bases and J by 1 base. The V gene's germline CDR1 is MGHDK and CDR2 SYGVNS. The CDR3 totals 16 residues. CDR3: CASSEYLREGTDTQYF. In DNA form, the CDR3 reads TGTGCCAGCAGTGAATATCTGCGGGAGGGCACAGATACGCAGTATTTT.

CDR3 region: CASLLGDSSYNEQFF. DNA of the CDR3: TGTGCCAGCCTTTTAGGAGATTCTTCCTACAATGAGCAGTTCTTC. The V call is TRBV27, the J call TRBJ2-1; D is uncertain. V shed 8 bases and J shed 1 base, with 15 bases lying between them. The CDR3 covers 15 residues. Per germline, CDR1 MNHEY and CDR2 SMNVEV (reference sequence).

This chain links TRBV2 with TRBJ1-1; D is ambiguous. The germline V and J ends were trimmed by 8 bases and 4 bases, with 8 bases remaining between them. The CDR3 is 11 residues long. Germline CDR1 SNHLY, CDR2 FYNNEI. The CDR3 reads CASLMATEAFF. CDR3 DNA: TGTGCCAGCTTGATGGCCACTGAAGCTTTCTTT.

This clone was recorded a few times. The V gene is TRBV19, the J gene TRBJ2-7; perhaps TRBD1 as D (6 bases). The V gene's germline CDR1 is LNHDA and CDR2 SQIVND (reference sequence). This CDR3 is built from 14 residues. V lost 3 bases to trimming and J lost 3 bases, with 12 bases between them. CDR3 residues: CASSISGAGYEQYF. The CDR3 nucleotides are TGTGCCAGTAGTATTTCAGGGGCCGGCTACGAGCAGTACTTC. The whole variable domain, remainder taken from reference TRBV19 and TRBJ2-7, is DGGITQSPKYLFRKEGQNVTLSCEQNLNHDAMYWYRQDPGQGLRLIYYSQIVNDFQKGDIAEGYSVSREKKESFPLTVTSAQKNPTAFYLCASSISGAGYEQYFGPGTRLTVT.

The chain couples TRBV5-3 to TRBJ1-2; TRBD1 matches 7 bases. TRBV5-3 is identified as an open reading frame with a role that is uncertain. The ends lost 1 base at V and 4 bases at J; junction bases unmatched: 7. The CDR3 has 15 amino acids. In nucleotides, the CDR3 is TGTGCCAGAAGCTTGCCCGGACAGGTCCCCTATGGCTACACCTTC. As protein: CARSLPGQVPYGYTF.

The rearrangement uses TRBV19 and TRBJ2-2, with 11 bases fitting TRBD2. Germline V lookup: CDR1 LNHDA, CDR2 SQIVND (reference sequence). The CDR3 is 16 amino acids. V was clipped by 5 bases and J by 4 bases; unmatched bases: 6. The CDR3 DNA follows: TGTGCCAGTAGTCTATTAGCGGGAGGGCCCACCGGGGAGCTGTTTTTT. As protein: CASSLLAGGPTGELFF. Full variable domain (remainder filled in from reference TRBV19 and TRBJ2-2): DGGITQSPKYLFRKEGQNVTLSCEQNLNHDAMYWYRQDPGQGLRLIYYSQIVNDFQKGDIAEGYSVSREKKESFPLTVTSAQKNPTAFYLCASSLLAGGPTGELFFGEGSRLTVL.

The genes are TRBV2 and TRBJ1-1; 8 bases align to TRBD1. The CDR3 loop spans 11 amino acids. Losses at the gene ends were 10 bases for V and 4 bases for J; bases not matched to a gene: 2. Germline assignment: CDR1 SNHLY and CDR2 FYNNEI. CDR3: CATDRGTEAFF. The DNA for the CDR3 is TGTGCCACCGACAGGGGCACTGAAGCTTTCTTT.

Turning to this clone: The junction departs from the called germline gene at one end, perhaps through a read error. The rearrangement links TRBV30 to TRBJ2-7; TRBD2 matches at 7 bases. This CDR3 spans 11 amino acids. The germline V gene encodes CDR1 GTSNPN and CDR2 SVGIG (reference sequence). CDR3 bases: TGTGCCTGGAGTGTAGGACTAGAGAGGGACTTC. Protein: CAWSVGLERDF.

V and J are TRBV23-1 and TRBJ1-2; 7 bases fit TRBD1. TRBV23-1 counts as an open reading frame of uncertain function. The CDR3 spans 18 residues. J was trimmed by 4 bases and V by 1 base; bases with no gene match: 15. CDR3 DNA sequence: TGCGCCAGCAGTCAATTCGTGCTCCGCGACAGGGCTCCCTATGGCTACACCTTC. Its translation is CASSQFVLRDRAPYGYTF.

V usage is TRBV2 and J usage is TRBJ2-7, with TRBD1 matching 7 bases. V shed 10 bases and J 5 bases; nucleotides not matched to a gene: 8. CDR3 length: 12 amino acids. CDR1 SNHLY and CDR2 FYNNEI come from the germline V gene. The DNA for the CDR3 is TGTGCCACCGTGACAGGGAGCCACGAGCAGTACTTC. Amino acid sequence: CATVTGSHEQYF.

The chain uses TRBV27 and TRBJ1-2; 7 nucleotides line up with TRBD1. Germline lookup yields CDR1 MNHEY and CDR2 SMNVEV (reference sequence). Germline trimming cut 6 bases from V and 6 bases from J; bases unmatched to any gene: 7. The CDR3 runs 13 residues. CDR3 nucleotides: TGTGCCAGCAGGACAGGGAAGGAAGATGGCTACACCTTC. It encodes CASRTGKEDGYTF.

The chain has TRBV29-1 and TRBJ2-1; 11 positions match TRBD2. V shed 7 bases and J 3 bases; nucleotides not matched to a gene: 2. The CDR3 consists of 13 residues. Germline values: CDR1 SQVTM, CDR2 ANQGSEA. The CDR3, as DNA: TGCAGCGGTCTAGCGGGAGGCTACAATGAGCAGTTCTTC. As protein: CSGLAGGYNEQFF.

This chain links TRBV27 with TRBJ2-7; TRBD2 agrees at 10 bases. CDR3 size: 14 residues. V shed 2 bases, J shed 4 bases, and the junction held 2 bases outside the gene matches. CDR1 and CDR2 from the germline V gene are MNHEY and SMNVEV (reference sequence). CDR3 sequence: CASSLGSGGYEQYF. The CDR3 DNA is TGTGCCAGCAGTTTAGGTAGCGGGGGGTACGAGCAGTACTTC.

This chain connects TRBV18 to TRBJ2-3; 9 bases align to TRBD1. J was trimmed by 3 bases and V by 4 bases; bases with no gene match: 11. There are 17 residues in the CDR3. The germline V gene encodes CDR1 KGHSH and CDR2 LQKENI. The CDR3 DNA is TGTGCCAGCTCACTTTCTAACCGGGACAGGGTAACAGATACGCAGTATTTT. It yields the protein CASSLSNRDRVTDTQYF.

The chain is built from TRBV19 and TRBJ2-5; 10 bases map to TRBD1. Germline assignment: CDR1 LNHDA and CDR2 SQIVND (reference sequence). With 6 bases clipped from V and 3 bases from J, the junction kept 4 bases outside the gene matches. The CDR3 is made up of 14 amino acids. Here the CDR3 DNA reads TGTGCCAGTAGCCAAGGGACAGGGGAAGAGACCCAGTACTTC. This sequence encodes CASSQGTGEETQYF.

V usage is TRBV5-4 and J usage is TRBJ2-7; maybe TRBD1 (5 bases). This CDR3 region has 16 residues. The germline V gene has CDR1 SGHNT and CDR2 YYREEE (reference sequence). The V end lost 0 bases, the J end lost 0 bases, and 13 bases lay between the germline ends. The CDR3 nucleotides read TGTGCCAGCAGCTTGGATCCAGGGTCCAGCTCCTACGAGCAGTACTTC. As protein: CASSLDPGSSSYEQYF.

The CDR3: CASSALAYDYEQYF. The CDR3 DNA reads as TGTGCCAGCAGTGCACTAGCCTACGACTACGAGCAGTACTTC. The chain combines TRBV25-1 with TRBJ2-7; D might be TRBD2 (6 bases). V lost 4 bases and J 3 bases, leaving 13 bases between the germline ends. CDR1 is MGHDK and CDR2 is SYGVNS in the germline V gene. The CDR3 sequence is 14 residues long.